Listed here are 24 T cell receptor beta chains from one sample, sequenced in a study of blood T cell repertoires in COVID-19. Measured with immunoSEQ multiplex PCR; TCRdb has only the in-frame clones, and not every one. The data hold some 380,000 clones, with roughly 80% observed a single time. The source material was peripheral blood. The receptors here all came from a human donor with acute or convalescent COVID-19. The donor label of this sample is uncertain.

V usage is TRBV3-1 (or the pseudogene TRBV3-2) and J usage is TRBJ1-2; D not resolved. Trimming took off 4 bases at V and 3 bases at J, with 9 bases between the two ends. Per germline, CDR1 LGHDT and CDR2 YNNKEL (reference sequence). CDR3 length: 13 residues. CDR3 loop: CASSPRRDYGYTF. The CDR3 bases are TGTGCCAGCAGCCCGAGACGGGACTATGGCTACACCTTC.

The chain employs TRBV12-3 or TRBV12-4 and TRBJ2-7; possible D gene TRBD2, 6 bases. The CDR3 loop spans 13 amino acids. V was cut by 4 bases and J by 13 bases, with 20 bases left in between. The CDR3 nucleotides are TGTGCCAGCAGTTCCTCCAGGCCGGGGGACTCCTACTTC. As protein: CASSSSRPGDSYF.

The gene calls are TRBV28 and TRBJ1-2, with no clear D. V lost 0 bases and J lost 1, with 6 bases in between. Germline V gene sequence: CDR1 MDHEN, CDR2 SYDVKM. The CDR3 is 14 residues long. CDR3 protein: CASSLWTFNYGYTF. CDR3 bases: TGTGCCAGCAGTTTATGGACTTTTAACTATGGCTACACCTTC.

V and J are TRBV19 and TRBJ1-2; weak D call: TRBD1 (5 bases). The CDR3 extends over 18 amino acids. The germline CDR1 and CDR2 sequences are LNHDA and SQIVND (reference sequence). The V gene lost 6 bases and the J gene lost 0 bases, with 23 bases spanning the gap. CDR3 protein: CASSDFFSSGKSNYGYTF. The CDR3 nucleotides read TGTGCCAGTAGCGACTTCTTTTCCTCAGGGAAGTCTAACTATGGCTACACCTTC.

The rearrangement joins TRBV18 to TRBJ2-3; 9 bases agree with TRBD1. Germline V lookup: CDR1 KGHSH, CDR2 LQKENI. V lost 8 bases to trimming and J lost 6 bases; unmatched junction nucleotides: 12. The CDR3 contains 15 residues. CDR3 region: CASLPPDRGMDTQYF. CDR3 in DNA: TGTGCCAGCCTACCGCCGGACAGGGGTATGGATACGCAGTATTTT.

This clone was seen more than once but under ten times. J is TRBJ1-1 and V is TRBV29-1; 8 nucleotides line up with TRBD1. Looked up from germline, CDR1 is SQVTM and CDR2 is ANQGSEA. The CDR3 consists of 14 residues. J gave up 4 bases and V 7 bases, and 11 bases lay outside the gene matches. The CDR3 DNA follows: TGCAGCGGTTCACCAATTACAGGGGGCACTGAAGCTTTCTTT. Protein product: CSGSPITGGTEAFF.

This rearrangement joins TRBV13 to TRBJ2-1, with 7 bases lining up with TRBD2. The CDR3 spans 16 residues. V shed 4 bases and J 4 bases; nucleotides not matched to a gene: 10. Germline V gives CDR1 PRHDT, CDR2 FYEKMQ (reference sequence). In nucleotides, the CDR3 is TGTGCCAGCAGCTCATTAGCGGGTTCCCGATACAATGAGCAGTTCTTC. Translating it yields CASSSLAGSRYNEQFF.

The chain uses TRBV28 and TRBJ2-1, with D uncertain. Germline loops: CDR1 MDHEN, CDR2 SYDVKM. V was cut by 4 bases and J by 9 bases, with 13 bases left in between. The CDR3 has 13 residues. DNA for the CDR3: TGTGCCAGCAGTTCCCGTGTGACATTTGAGCAGTTCTTC. This sequence encodes CASSSRVTFEQFF.

This sequence joins TRBV4-2 and TRBJ1-4, with D perhaps matching TRBD1 (5 bases). From germline, CDR1 is LGHNA and CDR2 YNFKEQ. Deletions cut 1 base from V and 2 bases from J, with 8 bases between. This CDR3 has 15 residues. The CDR3, as DNA: TGTGCCAGCAGCCAAGCAGGGATGACTAATGAAAAACTGTTTTTT. Translating gives CASSQAGMTNEKLFF.

The rearrangement links TRBV6-1 to TRBJ2-1; TRBD2 is a possible D gene (5 bases). Germline lookup yields CDR1 MNHNS and CDR2 SASEGT. The V end was cut by 3 bases, the J end by 5 bases, with 14 bases between. CDR3 length equals 15 residues. The CDR3 DNA reads as TGTGCCAGCAGTGATTGGGGAGCCCTAAACAATGAGCAGTTCTTC. It encodes CASSDWGALNNEQFF.

V usage is TRBV4-1 and J usage is TRBJ2-3; D is perhaps TRBD2 (5 bases). CDR1 and CDR2 from the germline V gene are MGHRA and YSYEKL. Trimming removed 3 bases from V and 0 bases from J, with 16 bases in between. This CDR3 region has 17 residues. CDR3 nucleotides: TGCGCCAGCAGCCACGGGTTTGGCGGGTCTAGCACAGATACGCAGTATTTT. This codes for CASSHGFGGSSTDTQYF.

V gene TRBV4-2 combines with J gene TRBJ1-2; D is uncertain. The CDR3 has 18 residues. Germline V gene sequence: CDR1 LGHNA, CDR2 YNFKEQ. With 1 base removed from V and 1 base from J, the gap between germline ends came to 19 bases. CDR3 DNA: TGTGCCAGCAGCCAAGGAGGATTCACCTCCGGATTTAACTATGGCTACACCTTC. This gives the protein CASSQGGFTSGFNYGYTF.

This clone has ten or more counts. DNA of the CDR3: TGTGCCAGCAGCTTTGAGGGGGCGCTTGGCTACACCTTC. Translated: CASSFEGALGYTF. This rearrangement joins TRBV7-9 to TRBJ1-2, with 7 positions matching TRBD1. This CDR3 region has 13 residues. Germline CDR1 reads SEHNR; CDR2 reads FQNEAQ (reference sequence). The trim removed 3 bases at V and 7 bases at J, leaving 5 bases unmatched.

The chain recombines TRBV2 with TRBJ1-2, with D possibly TRBD1 on 6 matching bases. The CDR3 runs to 12 residues. Looked up from germline, CDR1 is SNHLY and CDR2 is FYNNEI. Trimming removed 6 bases from V and 4 bases from J, with 9 bases in between. CDR3 loop: CASRWDTYGYTF. The CDR3 DNA sequence: TGTGCCAGCAGATGGGACACCTATGGCTACACCTTC. The entire variable domain, with the rest obtained from reference TRBV2 and TRBJ1-2, is as follows: EPEVTQTPSHQVTQMGQEVILRCVPISNHLYFYWYRQILGQKVEFLVSFYNNEISEKSEIFDDQFSVERPDGSNFTLKIRSTKLEDSAMYFCASRWDTYGYTFGSGTRLTVV.

This chain joins TRBV18 and TRBJ2-1, with D perhaps matching TRBD2 (6 bases). Germline CDR1 reads KGHSH; CDR2 reads LQKENI. The CDR3 runs 14 residues. V was clipped by 4 bases and J by 5 bases, with 12 bases between them. The CDR3, as DNA: TGTGCCAGCTCACTATGGGCGGGAAACAATGAGCAGTTCTTC. Translation: CASSLWAGNNEQFF.

This clone was seen more than once but under ten times. This chain joins TRBV5-1 and TRBJ2-5; 9 bases fit TRBD1. CDR1 and CDR2 from the germline V gene are SGHRS and YFSETQ. This CDR3 region has 15 residues. V shed 1 base and J 5 bases; nucleotides not matched to a gene: 6. For the CDR3, the DNA is TGCGCCAGCAGCTTGAAGGGACAGGGTAGGGAGACCCAGTACTTC. Translated: CASSLKGQGRETQYF.

The chain couples TRBV7-2 to TRBJ1-2; 10 nucleotides agree with TRBD1. CDR1 SGHTA and CDR2 FQGNSA come from the germline V gene. The CDR3 has 18 amino acids. V gave up 2 bases and J gave up 4 bases; unmatched junction bases: 13. CDR3 protein: CASSLMTGGLRSLYGYTF. The CDR3 DNA reads TGTGCCAGCAGCTTAATGACAGGGGGCCTCCGTTCCCTCTATGGCTACACCTTC.

This clone was seen a few times. This chain connects TRBV7-9 to TRBJ2-2; no clear D gene. Germline values: CDR1 SEHNR, CDR2 FQNEAQ (reference sequence). CDR3 length: 12 amino acids. The ends were cut back, 3 bases at V and 7 bases at J, with 6 bases in the middle. CDR3 DNA sequence: TGTGCCAGCAGCTTCAGGTTCGGGGAGCTGTTTTTT. Translated: CASSFRFGELFF.

This chain uses TRBV19 with TRBJ2-7, with 9 bases matching TRBD2. The germline gives CDR1 LNHDA, CDR2 SQIVND (reference sequence). J lost 9 bases, V lost 5 bases, and 11 bases had no gene match. This CDR3 has 14 residues. The CDR3, as DNA: TGTGCCAGTAGTCCCGGGACTAGCAAGGTCGGGCAGTACTTC. It is translated as CASSPGTSKVGQYF.

J is TRBJ2-7 and V is TRBV4-1; 7 bases map to TRBD1. Germline assignment: CDR1 MGHRA and CDR2 YSYEKL. V lost 3 bases and J lost 4; bases outside the gene matches: 6. This CDR3 spans 14 amino acids. The CDR3, as DNA: TGCGCCAGCAGCCACCAGACAGGGTCATACGAGCAGTACTTC. It specifies CASSHQTGSYEQYF.

This clone was detected only a few times. The genes are TRBV6-1 and TRBJ2-7, with D uncertain. The CDR3 covers 15 residues. CDR1 is MNHNS and CDR2 is SASEGT in the germline V gene. The germline V and J ends were trimmed by 2 bases and 1 base, with 12 bases remaining between them. The CDR3 spells CASSEPGSESYEQYF. For the CDR3, the DNA is TGTGCCAGCAGTGAACCCGGTTCGGAGTCCTACGAGCAGTACTTC.

The chain links TRBV11-3 to TRBJ1-1; D is ambiguous. V was cut by 0 bases and J by 4 bases, with 12 bases left in between. The CDR3 extends over 15 amino acids. Germline V gene sequence: CDR1 SGHNT, CDR2 YENEEA. The DNA for the CDR3 is TGTGCCAGCAGCTTAGATGGTAGGGCGGGCACTGAAGCTTTCTTT. It is translated as CASSLDGRAGTEAFF.

This clone appeared a single time. The chain is built from TRBV6-5 and TRBJ1-1; 9 bases are shared with TRBD1. The CDR3 spans 13 residues. Trimming cost V 6 bases and J 4 bases; bases outside gene matches: 3. The germline V gene has CDR1 MNHEY and CDR2 SVGAGI. The DNA of the CDR3 is TGTGCCAGCAGGGTGACAGGGGGCACTGAAGCTTTCTTT. It specifies CASRVTGGTEAFF.

CDR3 DNA: TGTGCCAGCAGCGGCAGAACTGACAGGAACACTGAAGCTTTCTTT. Translated: CASSGRTDRNTEAFF. V is TRBV9 and J is TRBJ1-1; weak D call: TRBD1 (5 bases). The CDR3 is 15 residues long. Germline CDR1 is SGDLS and CDR2 is YYNGEE. V lost 3 bases and J lost 1, with 13 bases in between.